These 23 T cell receptor beta chains were all obtained from the same sample, sequenced in a study of glioma-infiltrating T cells after dendritic cell vaccination. Time point denoted: after dendritic cell vaccination, including at tumor progression/relapse. Profiling relied on immunoSEQ multiplex PCR, and the TCRdb table lists in-frame clones only, not all of them. The sample holds about 100,000 clones, 65% to 85% seen once. The source material was blood, sampled after dendritic cell vaccination. All receptors derive from a human donor with glioblastoma.

This chain joins TRBV18 and TRBJ1-5; no reliable D call. The CDR3 is made up of 15 amino acids. Germline CDR1 reads KGHSH; CDR2 reads LQKENI. Trimming cost V 3 bases and J 0 bases, with 9 bases left between them. CDR3 region: CASSPTDDSNQPQHF. In nucleotides, the CDR3 is TGTGCCAGCTCACCGACTGATGATAGCAATCAGCCCCAGCATTTT.

This clone was seen only once. V gene TRBV18 combines with J gene TRBJ2-3; D ambiguous. There are 12 residues in the CDR3. Trimming took off 3 bases at V and 4 bases at J, with 5 bases between the two ends. The germline gives CDR1 KGHSH, CDR2 LQKENI. This chain's CDR3 is CASSPSADTQYF. CDR3 nucleotide sequence: TGTGCCAGCTCACCCAGCGCAGATACGCAGTATTTT.

The chain couples TRBV28 to TRBJ2-1; a possible D gene is TRBD2 (6 bases). The CDR3 has 16 residues. Trimming removed 6 bases from V and 4 bases from J, with 19 bases in between. Germline CDR1 MDHEN, CDR2 SYDVKM. Written as DNA, the CDR3 is TGTGCCAGCAGGGCCTTGGGGGGAATAAGGTACAATGAGCAGTTCTTC. Protein: CASRALGGIRYNEQFF.

This chain connects TRBV19 to TRBJ1-5, with D perhaps matching TRBD1 (5 bases). The ends were cut back, 3 bases at V and 9 bases at J, with 9 bases in the middle. This CDR3 has 12 amino acids. CDR1 is LNHDA and CDR2 is SQIVND in the germline V gene (reference sequence). CDR3 in DNA: TGTGCCAGTAGTATTGGGACTGGGCCCCAGCATTTT. Protein product: CASSIGTGPQHF.

This clone was seen a few times. The chain recombines TRBV2 with TRBJ2-7; maybe TRBD1 (6 bases). CDR1 is SNHLY, CDR2 FYNNEI, per germline. V lost 4 bases to trimming and J lost 3 bases, with 19 bases between them. This CDR3 region has 16 residues. The CDR3 DNA follows: TGTGCCAGCAGTGTCTTAATATCGGACAGTTACTACGAGCAGTACTTC. It yields the protein CASSVLISDSYYEQYF.

CDR3 sequence (DNA): TGTGCCAGTGAAACACGGGGGATAACTGAAGCTTTCTTT. As protein: CASETRGITEAFF. V and J are TRBV19 and TRBJ1-1; perhaps TRBD1 as D (5 bases). In germline, CDR1 is LNHDA, CDR2 SQIVND (reference sequence). Between the trimmed V and J ends, which lost 8 bases and 5 bases, there was a span of 15 bases. The CDR3 is made up of 13 amino acids.

This rearrangement joins TRBV4-2 to TRBJ2-2; D is ambiguous. V was clipped by 3 bases and J by 2 bases, with 10 bases between them. Germline lookup yields CDR1 LGHNA and CDR2 YNFKEQ. The CDR3 consists of 15 residues. The CDR3 region has the DNA TGTGCCAGCAGCCATAGCAGTGATAACACCGGGGAGCTGTTTTTT. The encoded protein is CASSHSSDNTGELFF.

The chain employs TRBV7-9 and TRBJ2-3; 9 bases line up with TRBD1. Trimming removed 1 base from V and 5 bases from J; junction bases left unmatched: 4. The CDR3 loop spans 15 amino acids. In germline, CDR1 is SEHNR, CDR2 FQNEAQ (reference sequence). The CDR3 DNA reads as TGTGCCAGCAGCTTAGACAGGGGGCGTGAAGATACGCAGTATTTT. It yields the protein CASSLDRGREDTQYF.

This clone was found once. The chain is built from TRBV28 and TRBJ2-7, with TRBD2 matching 9 bases. The CDR3 length is 18 residues. Germline values: CDR1 MDHEN, CDR2 SYDVKM. With V trimmed by 5 bases and J by 5 bases, 19 bases remained unmatched. The chain's CDR3 is CASSPRALLAGLSDEQYF. The DNA of the CDR3 is TGTGCCAGCAGTCCACGAGCCTTACTAGCGGGTCTCAGTGACGAGCAGTACTTC.

The chain joins TRBV9 to TRBJ1-5; tentatively, D is TRBD1 (6 bases). Deletions cut 0 bases from V and 9 bases from J, with 10 bases between. CDR3 length: 13 amino acids. The germline gives CDR1 SGDLS, CDR2 YYNGEE. The CDR3 bases are TGTGCCAGCAGCGTAGAGGACAGTTCGCCCCAGCATTTT. It codes for CASSVEDSSPQHF.

The CDR3 coding sequence is TGCGCCAGCAGCTTGGCCCTGATAATGGAGGAGACCCAGTACTTC. Residues: CASSLALIMEETQYF. This sequence joins TRBV5-1 and TRBJ2-5; the D is unclear. The CDR3 spans 15 residues. Trimming stripped 0 bases from V and 5 bases from J, with 14 bases between. The germline V gene has CDR1 SGHRS and CDR2 YFSETQ.

This clone was found once. A read error may account for a junction end that differs from germline. V and J are TRBV19 and TRBJ1-5, with D unclear. The CDR3 is 14 residues long. Germline assignment: CDR1 LNHDA and CDR2 SQIVND (reference sequence). In DNA, the CDR3 is TGTGCCAGTAGCATAGACATTCCCCCCCAGCCCCAGCATTTT. It is translated as CASSIDIPPQPQHF.

V and J are TRBV5-1 and TRBJ1-5, with a possible D match to TRBD1 (5 bases). The CDR3 extends over 15 amino acids. With 4 bases removed from V and 5 bases from J, the gap between germline ends came to 16 bases. Germline V gives CDR1 SGHRS, CDR2 YFSETQ. CDR3 in DNA: TGCGCCAGCAGCCCGACGGGGGAGGGTGATCAGCCCCAGCATTTT. Protein product: CASSPTGEGDQPQHF.

The chain joins TRBV5-1 to TRBJ2-5, with 7 bases identical to TRBD2. J gave up 5 bases and V 1 base, and 8 bases lay outside the gene matches. The CDR3 runs to 15 residues. CDR1 and CDR2 (germline): SGHRS, YFSETQ. CDR3 DNA: TGCGCCAGCAGCTTGTCTGGGGGGGTTGGGGAGACCCAGTACTTC. It specifies CASSLSGGVGETQYF.

In its sample, this clone was seen a few times. The chain is built from TRBV29-1 and TRBJ1-1; no clear D. The CDR3 has 10 residues. V lost 7 bases and J lost 2, with 5 bases in between. CDR1 is SQVTM, CDR2 ANQGSEA, per germline. The CDR3 DNA reads as TGCAGCGCTTTAAACACTGAAGCTTTCTTT. Translated, it gives CSALNTEAFF. The whole variable domain, filled in from reference TRBV29-1 and TRBJ1-1, reads SAVISQKPSRDICQRGTSLTIQCQVDSQVTMMFWYRQQPGQSLTLIATANQGSEATYESGFVIDKFPISRPNLTFSTLTVSNMSPEDSSIYLCSALNTEAFFGQGTRLTVV.

The chain employs TRBV18 and TRBJ1-4; perhaps TRBD1 as D (6 bases). The germline CDR1 and CDR2 sequences are KGHSH and LQKENI. Trimming stripped 3 bases from V and 2 bases from J, with 10 bases between. The CDR3 runs 15 residues. This chain's CDR3 is CASSPFTGTNEKLFF. The CDR3, as DNA: TGTGCCAGCTCACCTTTTACAGGGACTAATGAAAAACTGTTTTTT.

The CDR3 DNA is TGCGCCAGCAGCCACAGCACCGGGACAGGGCCGACCTACGAGCAGTACTTC. It is translated as CASSHSTGTGPTYEQYF. J is TRBJ2-7 and V is TRBV4-1; the match to TRBD1 covers 9 bases. This CDR3 is 17 amino acids long. The V and J ends lost 3 bases and 2 bases, in that order; junction bases with no gene match: 11. The germline V gene has CDR1 MGHRA and CDR2 YSYEKL.

This chain uses TRBV2 with TRBJ2-5, with 7 bases that match TRBD2. The CDR3 runs to 15 residues. Germline CDR1 SNHLY, CDR2 FYNNEI. V lost 0 bases to trimming and J lost 10 bases; unmatched junction nucleotides: 11. CDR3 sequence: CASSEALLAAGDQYF. CDR3 nucleotide sequence: TGTGCCAGCAGTGAAGCGCTCCTAGCCGCGGGGGACCAGTACTTC.

The chain carries TRBV27 and TRBJ1-2; D possibly corresponds to TRBD1 (5 bases). There are 17 residues in the CDR3. V was cut by 2 bases and J by 3 bases, with 19 bases left in between. In germline, CDR1 is MNHEY, CDR2 SMNVEV (reference sequence). CDR3 protein: CASSLVGVTRLHYGYTF. In DNA form, the CDR3 reads TGTGCCAGCAGTTTAGTAGGGGTTACCCGGCTCCACTATGGCTACACCTTC.

This clone occurred a few times. J is TRBJ2-7 and V is TRBV4-1; TRBD2 matches 13 bases. CDR3 length: 19 amino acids. Germline trimming cut 4 bases from V and 6 bases from J; bases unmatched to any gene: 18. Germline loops: CDR1 MGHRA, CDR2 YSYEKL. The CDR3 protein is CASSRQLAGGPIYPGEQYF. The CDR3 DNA sequence: TGCGCCAGCAGCCGCCAACTAGCGGGAGGGCCTATTTATCCGGGCGAGCAGTACTTC.

This clone occurred a few times. CDR3: CASSSGGYQETQYF. CDR3 in DNA: TGTGCCAGCAGCTCCGGGGGGTACCAAGAGACCCAGTACTTC. The chain carries TRBV5-4 and TRBJ2-5; 7 bases match TRBD2. Germline trimming cut 3 bases from V and 0 bases from J; bases unmatched to any gene: 2. Germline V gives CDR1 SGHNT, CDR2 YYREEE (reference sequence). CDR3 size: 14 residues.

This clone was observed a handful of times. The genes are TRBV25-1 and TRBJ2-2; D is perhaps TRBD1 (5 bases). This CDR3 is 16 amino acids long. The V gene's germline CDR1 is MGHDK and CDR2 SYGVNS. The V and J ends lost 4 bases and 1 base respectively, with 13 bases between them. The CDR3 nucleotides read TGTGCCAGCAGTGCCCAGGCACAGGTGAACACCGGGGAGCTGTTTTTT. It specifies CASSAQAQVNTGELFF.

There are a few counts of this clone. The chain has TRBV5-5 and TRBJ1-6; the D gene is possibly TRBD1 (6 bases). The V and J ends lost 6 bases and 10 bases respectively, with 14 bases between them. CDR1 is SGHKS and CDR2 is YYEKEE in the germline V gene (reference sequence). The CDR3 has 13 residues. The DNA for the CDR3 is TGTGCCAGCACCTATCGGGACACGTCACCCCTCCACTTT. Its translation: CASTYRDTSPLHF.